The 11 T cell receptor beta chains presented below share a single source sample, sequenced in a study of T cells after yellow fever vaccination (dated by TCRdb to the late 2010s). Library preparation used 5' RACE. The sequencer was an Illumina NovaSeq 6000. In TCRdb, the public reads were trimmed at Q25 with fastp and aligned with MiXCR, with productive beta chains retained. CDR3 protein sequences are deduplicated, and each keeps its most common genes and DNA. This sample has some 250,000 distinct CDR3 sequences in its table, and approximately 3.5% of those were observed once. Under 20% of the sample is taken by the ten largest. Per the publication, the treatment or condition label means: live attenuated yellow fever vaccine strain. Sequenced here: PBMCs, sampled 15 days after the yellow fever booster vaccination. The source of these receptors is a man aged 18 to 35 who received the YFV17D yellow fever vaccine.

V usage is TRBV5-6 and J usage is TRBJ2-1; a weak D match, TRBD1 (5 bases). This CDR3 region has 13 residues. CDR1 is SGHDT, CDR2 YYEEEE, per germline. The V end lost 4 bases, the J end lost 5 bases, and 10 bases lay between the germline ends. In DNA, the CDR3 is TGTGCCAGCAGCCGACAGTCTAACAATGAGCAGTTCTTC. This codes for CASSRQSNNEQFF.

In its sample, this clonotype was seen many times. This chain links TRBV12-3 or TRBV12-4 with TRBJ2-5, with D possibly called TRBD1 or TRBD2 (6 bases each). There are 15 residues in the CDR3. V was trimmed by 8 bases and J by 2 bases, leaving 18 bases between them. The CDR3 loop reads CASAPGRGPQETQYF. DNA for the CDR3: TGTGCCAGCGCGCCGGGTCGGGGGCCACAAGAGACCCAGTACTTC.

This clonotype was seen at least ten times. V and J are TRBV20-1 and TRBJ2-7, with a weak D call TRBD2 (6 bases). This CDR3 has 12 amino acids. In germline, CDR1 is DFQATT, CDR2 SNEGSKA (reference sequence). V was shortened by 5 bases and J by 0 bases, with 8 bases between the two germline ends. The CDR3 protein is CSAPGSSYEQYV. Written as DNA, the CDR3 is TGCAGTGCTCCCGGGAGCTCCTACGAGCAGTACGTC.

The table lists this clonotype with many counts. The genes are TRBV24-1 and TRBJ2-2; 10 bases fit TRBD1. Germline CDR1 is KGHDR and CDR2 is SFDVKD. The CDR3 contains 14 residues. Trimming at V came to 7 bases and at J to 5 bases, leaving 3 bases not matched to a gene. CDR3 in DNA: TGTGCCACCAGGGGGACAGGGGAGACCGGGGAGCTGTTTTTT. Its protein product is CATRGTGETGELFF.

This clonotype was observed a handful of times. The chain couples TRBV19 to TRBJ2-6; D is undetermined. The germline gives CDR1 LNHDA, CDR2 SQIVND (reference sequence). V was trimmed by 0 bases and J by 4 bases, leaving 10 bases between them. The CDR3 contains 16 residues. CDR3 sequence reads: CASSIDPRSGANVLTF. The DNA of the CDR3 is TGTGCCAGTAGTATAGATCCGAGATCAGGGGCCAACGTCCTGACTTTC. Full variable domain (remainder filled in from reference TRBV19 and TRBJ2-6): DGGITQSPKYLFRKEGQNVTLSCEQNLNHDAMYWYRQDPGQGLRLIYYSQIVNDFQKGDIAEGYSVSREKKESFPLTVTSAQKNPTAFYLCASSIDPRSGANVLTFGAGSRLTVL.

This clonotype has a count of ten or more. The chain couples TRBV6-2 or TRBV6-3 to TRBJ2-7; 11 bases are a match to TRBD2. With 8 bases clipped from V and 0 bases from J, the junction kept 12 bases outside the gene matches. The CDR3 totals 17 residues. Germline CDR1 and CDR2: MNHEY and SVGEGT. This CDR3 is CASGQRLAGISSYEQYF. CDR3 bases: TGTGCCAGCGGTCAGAGACTAGCGGGGATAAGCTCCTACGAGCAGTACTTC.

This clonotype was observed many times. The chain carries TRBV6-5 and TRBJ2-5, with 12 nucleotides matching TRBD2. The CDR3 runs to 15 residues. CDR1 is MNHEY, CDR2 SVGAGI, per germline. J lost 5 bases, V lost 6 bases, and 7 bases had no gene match. The CDR3 bases are TGTGCCAGCAGGATACTAGCGGGGGGTTTGGAGACCCAGTACTTC. Encoded protein: CASRILAGGLETQYF.

This clonotype was counted ten times or more. The junction shows a germline mismatch at one end, possibly a read error. The chain combines TRBV7-2 with TRBJ1-2, with a tentative D call TRBD1 (5 bases). The CDR3 runs to 14 residues. Germline assignment: CDR1 SGHTA and CDR2 FQGNSA. The CDR3 protein is CASNLSGTNYGYTF. The CDR3 bases are TGTGCCAGCAACTTAAGTGGGACCAACTATGGCTACACCTTC. Full variable domain (rest looked up from reference TRBV7-2 and TRBJ1-2): GAGVSQSPSNKVTEKGKDVELRCDPISGHTALYWYRQSLGQGLEFLIYFQGNSAPDKSGLPSDRFSAERTGGSVSTLTIQRTQQEDSAVYLCASNLSGTNYGYTFGSGTRLTVV.

This clonotype has ten or more counts. The rearrangement links TRBV7-8 to TRBJ1-1; TRBD1 matches at 9 bases. The CDR3 runs to 14 residues. Looked up from germline, CDR1 is SGHVS and CDR2 is FQNEAQ. Trimming cost V 7 bases and J 3 bases; bases outside gene matches: 6. The CDR3 region is CASKRDRVDTEAFF. The CDR3 coding sequence is TGTGCCAGCAAACGGGACAGGGTGGACACTGAAGCTTTCTTT. The full variable domain, completed using reference TRBV7-8 and TRBJ1-1, is GAGVSQSPRYKVAKRGQDVALRCDPISGHVSLFWYQQALGQGPEFLTYFQNEAQLDKSGLPSDRFFAERPEGSVSTLKIQRTQQEDSAVYLCASKRDRVDTEAFFGQGTRLTVV.

This clonotype was seen ten or more times. The chain has TRBV20-1 and TRBJ2-1; 11 nucleotides line up with TRBD2. The CDR3 sequence is 15 residues long. V trimming: 7 bases; J trimming: 4 bases; junction bases outside the gene matches: 9. Germline V gives CDR1 DFQATT, CDR2 SNEGSKA (reference sequence). The CDR3 nucleotides read TGCAGTGTTCCAACCACTAGCGGGGGATACAATGAGCAGTTCTTC. Translation gives CSVPTTSGGYNEQFF.

The gene calls are TRBV19 and TRBJ1-2, with a weak D call TRBD1 (6 bases). Germline CDR1 is LNHDA and CDR2 is SQIVND (reference sequence). The V end was cut by 6 bases, the J end by 8 bases, with 19 bases between. The CDR3 sequence is 14 residues long. CDR3 sequence reads: CASSPPRAGDGYTF. The CDR3 bases are TGTGCCAGTAGCCCACCGAGGGCAGGGGACGGCTACACCTTC.